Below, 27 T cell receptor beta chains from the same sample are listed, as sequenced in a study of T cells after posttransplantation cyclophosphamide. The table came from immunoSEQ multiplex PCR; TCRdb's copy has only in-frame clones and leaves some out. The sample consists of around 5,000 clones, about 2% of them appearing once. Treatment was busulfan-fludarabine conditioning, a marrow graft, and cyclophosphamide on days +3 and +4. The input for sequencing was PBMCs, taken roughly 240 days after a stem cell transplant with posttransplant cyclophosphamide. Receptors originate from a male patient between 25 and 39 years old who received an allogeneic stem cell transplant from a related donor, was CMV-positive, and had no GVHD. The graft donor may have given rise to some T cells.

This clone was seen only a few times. CDR3: CASSAIGRAFF. CDR3 DNA sequence: TGTGCCAGCAGTGCCATCGGGAGAGCTTTCTTT. V gene TRBV25-1 combines with J gene TRBJ1-1; D uncertain. CDR1 and CDR2 (germline): MGHDK, SYGVNS. CDR3 size: 11 residues. The germline V and J ends were trimmed by 4 bases and 10 bases, with 10 bases remaining between them.

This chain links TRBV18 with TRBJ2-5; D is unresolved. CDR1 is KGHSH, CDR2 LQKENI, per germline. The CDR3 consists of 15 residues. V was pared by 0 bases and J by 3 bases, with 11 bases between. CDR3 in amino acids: CASSPPVGTKETQYF. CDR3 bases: TGTGCCAGCTCACCACCAGTTGGCACAAAAGAGACCCAGTACTTC.

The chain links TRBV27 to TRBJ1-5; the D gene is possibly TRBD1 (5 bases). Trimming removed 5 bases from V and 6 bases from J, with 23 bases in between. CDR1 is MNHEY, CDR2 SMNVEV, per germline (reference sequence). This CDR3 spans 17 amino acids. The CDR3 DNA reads TGTGCCAGCAGTCCGACGCCCCCGACAGCAGCGTCTCAGCCCCAGCATTTT. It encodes CASSPTPPTAASQPQHF.

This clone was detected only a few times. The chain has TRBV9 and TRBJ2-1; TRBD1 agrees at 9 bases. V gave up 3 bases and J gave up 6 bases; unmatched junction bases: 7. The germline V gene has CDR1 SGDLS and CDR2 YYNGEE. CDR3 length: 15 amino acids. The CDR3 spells CASSEGDRVVNEQFF. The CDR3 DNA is TGTGCCAGCAGCGAAGGGGACAGGGTCGTCAATGAGCAGTTCTTC.

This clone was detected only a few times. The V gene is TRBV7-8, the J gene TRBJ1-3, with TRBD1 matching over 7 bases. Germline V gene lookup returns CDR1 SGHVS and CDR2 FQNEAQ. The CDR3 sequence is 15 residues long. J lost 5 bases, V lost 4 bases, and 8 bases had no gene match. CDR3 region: CASSSNTGQRNTIYF. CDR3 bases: TGTGCCAGCAGCTCCAATACGGGACAGCGAAACACCATATATTTT. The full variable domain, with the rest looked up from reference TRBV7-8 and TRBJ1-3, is GAGVSQSPRYKVAKRGQDVALRCDPISGHVSLFWYQQALGQGPEFLTYFQNEAQLDKSGLPSDRFFAERPEGSVSTLKIQRTQQEDSAVYLCASSSNTGQRNTIYFGEGSWLTVV.

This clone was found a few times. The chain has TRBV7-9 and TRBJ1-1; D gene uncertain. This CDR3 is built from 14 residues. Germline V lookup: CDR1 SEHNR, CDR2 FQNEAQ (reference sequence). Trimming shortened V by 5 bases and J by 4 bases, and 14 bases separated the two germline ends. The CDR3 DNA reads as TGTGCCAGCAGCCCAACCCACTTACCCACTGAAGCTTTCTTT. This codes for CASSPTHLPTEAFF. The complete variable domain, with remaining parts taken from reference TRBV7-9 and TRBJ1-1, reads DTGVSQNPRHKITKRGQNVTFRCDPISEHNRLYWYRQTLGQGPEFLTYFQNEAQLEKSRLLSDRFSAERPKGSFSTLEIQRTEQGDSAMYLCASSPTHLPTEAFFGQGTRLTVV.

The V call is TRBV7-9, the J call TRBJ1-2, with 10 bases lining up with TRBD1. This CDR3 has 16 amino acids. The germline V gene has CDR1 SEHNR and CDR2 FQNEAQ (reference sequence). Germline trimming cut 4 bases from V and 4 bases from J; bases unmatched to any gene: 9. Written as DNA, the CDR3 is TGTGCCAGCAGCTCCTCTCGACAGGGGGCTTTCTATGGCTACACCTTC. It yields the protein CASSSSRQGAFYGYTF.

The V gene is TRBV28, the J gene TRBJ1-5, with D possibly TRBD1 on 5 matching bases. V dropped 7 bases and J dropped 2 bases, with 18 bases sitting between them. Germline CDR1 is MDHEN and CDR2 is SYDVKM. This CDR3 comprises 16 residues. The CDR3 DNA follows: TGTGCCAGCACCAATCCGTGGGGGGATGGCAATCAGCCCCAGCATTTT. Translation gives CASTNPWGDGNQPQHF. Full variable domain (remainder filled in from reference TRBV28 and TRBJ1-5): DVKVTQSSRYLVKRTGEKVFLECVQDMDHENMFWYRQDPGLGLRLIYFSYDVKMKEKGDIPEGYSVSREKKERFSLILESASTNQTSMYLCASTNPWGDGNQPQHFGDGTRLSIL.

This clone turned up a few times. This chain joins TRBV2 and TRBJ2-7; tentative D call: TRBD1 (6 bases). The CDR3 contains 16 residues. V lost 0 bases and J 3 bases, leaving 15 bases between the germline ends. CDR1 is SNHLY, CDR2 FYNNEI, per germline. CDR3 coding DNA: TGTGCCAGCAGTGAAGCGTCGTCAGGGGCTGTCTACGAGCAGTACTTC. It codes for CASSEASSGAVYEQYF.

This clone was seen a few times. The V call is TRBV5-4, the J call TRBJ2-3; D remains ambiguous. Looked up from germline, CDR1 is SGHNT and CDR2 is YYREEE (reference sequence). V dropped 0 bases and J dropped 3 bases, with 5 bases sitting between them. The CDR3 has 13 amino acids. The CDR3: CASSLGETDTQYF. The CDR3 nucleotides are TGTGCCAGCAGCTTGGGCGAAACAGATACGCAGTATTTT.

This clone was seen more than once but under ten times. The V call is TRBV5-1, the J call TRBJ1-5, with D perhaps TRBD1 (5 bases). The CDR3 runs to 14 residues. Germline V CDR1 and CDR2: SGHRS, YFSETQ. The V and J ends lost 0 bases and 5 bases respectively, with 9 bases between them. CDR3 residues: CASSLGSGDQPQHF. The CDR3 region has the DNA TGCGCCAGCAGCTTGGGTTCGGGGGATCAGCCCCAGCATTTT.

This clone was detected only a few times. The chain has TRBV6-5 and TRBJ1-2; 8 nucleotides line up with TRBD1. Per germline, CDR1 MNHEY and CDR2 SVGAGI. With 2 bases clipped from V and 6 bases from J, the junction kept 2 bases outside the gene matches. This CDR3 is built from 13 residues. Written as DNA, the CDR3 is TGTGCCAGCAGTTACACGGACAGGGATGGCTACACCTTC. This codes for CASSYTDRDGYTF.

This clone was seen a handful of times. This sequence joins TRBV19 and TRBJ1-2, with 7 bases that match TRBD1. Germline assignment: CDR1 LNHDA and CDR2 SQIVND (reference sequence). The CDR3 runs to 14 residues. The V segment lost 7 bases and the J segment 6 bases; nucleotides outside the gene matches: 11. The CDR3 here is CASKDTTGIHGYTF. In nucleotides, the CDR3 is TGTGCCAGTAAGGATACGACAGGGATACATGGCTACACCTTC.

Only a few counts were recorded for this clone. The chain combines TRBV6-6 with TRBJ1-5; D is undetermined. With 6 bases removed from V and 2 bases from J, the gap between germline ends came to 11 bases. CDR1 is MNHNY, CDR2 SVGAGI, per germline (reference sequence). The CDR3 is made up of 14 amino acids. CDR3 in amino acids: CASSDWVGNQPQHF. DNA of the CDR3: TGTGCCAGCAGCGACTGGGTGGGCAATCAGCCCCAGCATTTT.

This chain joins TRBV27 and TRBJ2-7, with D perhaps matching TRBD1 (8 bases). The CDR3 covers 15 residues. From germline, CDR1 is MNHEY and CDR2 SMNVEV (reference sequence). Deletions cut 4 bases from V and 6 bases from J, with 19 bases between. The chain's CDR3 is CASSSTGGGLREQYF. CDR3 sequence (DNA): TGTGCCAGCAGTTCAACAGGGGGGGGGCTACGCGAGCAGTACTTC.

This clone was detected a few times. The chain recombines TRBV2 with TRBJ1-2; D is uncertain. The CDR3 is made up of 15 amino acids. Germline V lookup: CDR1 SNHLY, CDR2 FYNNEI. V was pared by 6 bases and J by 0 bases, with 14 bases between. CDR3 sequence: CASRPEPLPNYGYTF. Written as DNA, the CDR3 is TGTGCCAGCAGACCGGAGCCTCTCCCTAACTATGGCTACACCTTC.

Here the CDR3 DNA reads TGTGCCACCACCCACCACAGGGGCGTGAGCACAGATACGCAGTATTTT. Residues: CATTHHRGVSTDTQYF. The chain has TRBV15 and TRBJ2-3, with 7 bases identical to TRBD1. Trimming took 7 bases from V and 0 from J; bases not matched to a gene: 10. Germline CDR1 is LNHNV and CDR2 is YYDKDF (reference sequence). This CDR3 has 16 residues. The variable domain in full, completed from reference TRBV15 and TRBJ2-3, reads DAMVIQNPRYQVTQFGKPVTLSCSQTLNHNVMYWYQQKSSQAPKLLFHYYDKDFNNEADTPDNFQSRRPNTSFCFLDIRSPGLGDTAMYLCATTHHRGVSTDTQYFGPGTRLTVL.

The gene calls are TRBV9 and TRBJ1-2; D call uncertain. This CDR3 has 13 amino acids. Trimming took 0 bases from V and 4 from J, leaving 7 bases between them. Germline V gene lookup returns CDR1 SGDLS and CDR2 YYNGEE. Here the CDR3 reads CASSVGAPYGYTF. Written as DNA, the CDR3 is TGTGCCAGCAGCGTAGGAGCACCCTATGGCTACACCTTC.

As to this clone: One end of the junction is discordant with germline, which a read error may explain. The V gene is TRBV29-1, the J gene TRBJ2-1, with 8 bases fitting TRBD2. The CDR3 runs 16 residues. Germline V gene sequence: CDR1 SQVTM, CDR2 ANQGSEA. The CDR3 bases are TGCGGCGTTGGGGGGGCAGGGTTACTCGGGGGGGATGAGCAGTTCTTC. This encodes CGVGGAGLLGGDEQFF.

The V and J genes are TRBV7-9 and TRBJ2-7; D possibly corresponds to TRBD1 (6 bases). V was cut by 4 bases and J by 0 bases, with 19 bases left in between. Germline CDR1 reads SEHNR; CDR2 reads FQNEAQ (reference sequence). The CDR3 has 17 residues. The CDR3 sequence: CASSSPSDRLSSYEQYF. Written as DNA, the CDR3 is TGTGCCAGCAGCTCCCCCAGCGACAGGCTTAGCTCCTACGAGCAGTACTTC.

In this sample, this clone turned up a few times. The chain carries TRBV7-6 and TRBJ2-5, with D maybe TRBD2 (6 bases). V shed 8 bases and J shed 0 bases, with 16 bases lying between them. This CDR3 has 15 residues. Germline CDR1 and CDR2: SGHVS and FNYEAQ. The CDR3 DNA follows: TGTGCCAGCCGACCAAAGAGCGGGTACCAAGAGACCCAGTACTTC. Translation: CASRPKSGYQETQYF.

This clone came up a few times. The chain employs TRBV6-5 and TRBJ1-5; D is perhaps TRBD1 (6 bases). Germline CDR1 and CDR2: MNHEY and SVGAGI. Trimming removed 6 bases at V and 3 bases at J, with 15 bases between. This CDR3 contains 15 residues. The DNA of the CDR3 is TGTGCCAGCAGCTCCGCGGACAGCGACAATCAGCCCCAGCATTTT. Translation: CASSSADSDNQPQHF.

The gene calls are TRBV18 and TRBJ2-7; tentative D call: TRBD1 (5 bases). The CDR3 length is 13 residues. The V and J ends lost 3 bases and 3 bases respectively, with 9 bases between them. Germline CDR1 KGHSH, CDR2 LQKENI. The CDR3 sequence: CASSPQGYYEQYF. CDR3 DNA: TGTGCCAGCTCACCTCAGGGATACTACGAGCAGTACTTC.

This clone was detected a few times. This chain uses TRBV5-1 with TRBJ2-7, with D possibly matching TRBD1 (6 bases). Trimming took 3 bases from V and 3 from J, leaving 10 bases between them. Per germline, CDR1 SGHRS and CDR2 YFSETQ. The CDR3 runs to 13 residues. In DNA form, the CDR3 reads TGCGCCAGCAGCTCCGGGACAAACTACGAGCAGTACTTC. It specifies CASSSGTNYEQYF.

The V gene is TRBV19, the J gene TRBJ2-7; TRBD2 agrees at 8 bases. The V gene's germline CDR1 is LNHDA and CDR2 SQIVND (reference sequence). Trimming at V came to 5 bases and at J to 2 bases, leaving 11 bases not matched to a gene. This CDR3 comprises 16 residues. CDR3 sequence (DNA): TGTGCCAGTAGTGGACAAAGCGGGGGACTTCCCTACGAGCAGTACTTC. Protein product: CASSGQSGGLPYEQYF. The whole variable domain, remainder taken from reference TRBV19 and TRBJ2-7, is DGGITQSPKYLFRKEGQNVTLSCEQNLNHDAMYWYRQDPGQGLRLIYYSQIVNDFQKGDIAEGYSVSREKKESFPLTVTSAQKNPTAFYLCASSGQSGGLPYEQYFGPGTRLTVT.

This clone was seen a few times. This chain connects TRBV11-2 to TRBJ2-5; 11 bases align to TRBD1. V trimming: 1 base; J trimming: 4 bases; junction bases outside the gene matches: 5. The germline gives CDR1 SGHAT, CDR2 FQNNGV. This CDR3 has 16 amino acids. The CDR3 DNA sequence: TGTGCCAGCAGCTTAGGGACAGGGGGCTCTCGAGAGACCCAGTACTTC. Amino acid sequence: CASSLGTGGSRETQYF.

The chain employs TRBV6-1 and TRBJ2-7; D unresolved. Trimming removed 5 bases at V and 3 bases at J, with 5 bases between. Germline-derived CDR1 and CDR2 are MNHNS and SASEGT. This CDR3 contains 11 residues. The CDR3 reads CASSQNYEQYF. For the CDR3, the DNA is TGTGCCAGCAGTCAGAACTACGAGCAGTACTTC.